These 29 T cell receptor beta chains were all obtained from the same sample, sequenced in a study of persistence of HIV-infected CD4 T cells. Antigen specificity for these receptors is unknown. The immunoSEQ assay was version 4, run in survey mode. Assay: immunoSEQ multiplex PCR; the TCRdb copy retains only in-frame clones and omits some. Of 45,000 to 55,000 clones in the sample, about 80% were seen once. Stimulation used 8.5 to 10 ug/mL lysate from CMV-infected fibroblasts. Memory cells lacking CD40L and CD69 with high CD45RO were sorted. The sequences come from CD4+ T cells sorted from PBMCs after approximately 20-hour stimulation, collected from a patient who received antiretroviral therapy. The source is an adult man with HIV who was CMV-seropositive.

V gene TRBV10-3 combines with J gene TRBJ1-3; a weak D match, TRBD1 (5 bases). Germline V lookup: CDR1 ENHRY, CDR2 SYGVKD. The CDR3 extends over 15 amino acids. Trimming shortened V by 4 bases and J by 0 bases, and 10 bases separated the two germline ends. CDR3 DNA: TGTGCCATCAGTGTCCCGAGGGGCTCTGGAAACACCATATATTTT. This translates into CAISVPRGSGNTIYF.

This clone was counted a few times. This chain joins TRBV20-1 and TRBJ2-5; no clear D. V dropped 6 bases and J dropped 1 base, with 6 bases sitting between them. Germline V gene lookup returns CDR1 DFQATT and CDR2 SNEGSKA (reference sequence). This CDR3 spans 11 amino acids. CDR3 nucleotide sequence: TGCAGTGCGGAGTTCCAAGAGACCCAGTACTTC. Protein product: CSAEFQETQYF.

This clone was seen only once. This chain uses TRBV9 with TRBJ1-3; D is unclear. Germline CDR1 and CDR2: SGDLS and YYNGEE. The CDR3 runs to 13 residues. The V end was cut by 4 bases, the J end by 6 bases, with 11 bases between. For the CDR3, the DNA is TGTGCCAGCAGCCCGGAGAGGGAAAACACCATATATTTT. It translates to CASSPERENTIYF.

This chain links TRBV2 with TRBJ2-6; maybe TRBD1 (6 bases). Deletions cut 5 bases from V and 4 bases from J, with 12 bases between. The CDR3 extends over 15 amino acids. The germline CDR1 and CDR2 sequences are SNHLY and FYNNEI. The CDR3 DNA reads TGTGCCAGCAGTAACAGGGCCAGAGGGGCCAACGTCCTGACTTTC. Protein sequence: CASSNRARGANVLTF.

The chain recombines TRBV29-1 with TRBJ2-5; 12 bases agree with TRBD2. The CDR3 covers 15 residues. After removal of 6 bases from V and 1 base from J, the junction contained 6 bases not matched to a gene. CDR1 is SQVTM and CDR2 is ANQGSEA in the germline V gene. CDR3 DNA: TGCAGCGTAAAACTAGCGGGAGGCCTCCAAGAGACCCAGTACTTC. Translation: CSVKLAGGLQETQYF.

The chain recombines TRBV18 with TRBJ1-2, with 7 bases identical to TRBD1. CDR1 and CDR2 (germline): KGHSH, LQKENI. The CDR3 contains 13 residues. The V and J ends lost 2 bases and 7 bases, in that order; junction bases with no gene match: 4. The CDR3 region is CASSPLTGSGYTF. The CDR3, as DNA: TGTGCCAGCTCACCATTGACAGGGAGTGGCTACACCTTC.

The chain links TRBV27 to TRBJ2-7; 13 bases are a match to TRBD2. Germline V gene sequence: CDR1 MNHEY, CDR2 SMNVEV (reference sequence). V trimming: 8 bases; J trimming: 4 bases; junction bases outside the gene matches: 5. The CDR3 loop spans 14 amino acids. CDR3 in DNA: TGTGCCAGCCGGACTAGCGGGAGCTTTTACGAGCAGTACTTC. It is translated as CASRTSGSFYEQYF.

CDR3 protein: CASSYIHSNTGELFF. The CDR3, as DNA: TGTGCCAGCAGTTATATTCACAGTAACACCGGGGAGCTGTTTTTT. The rearrangement links TRBV6-6 to TRBJ2-2; no definite D call. V gave up 3 bases and J gave up 2 bases, with 10 bases separating them. CDR1 and CDR2 from the germline V gene are MNHNY and SVGAGI (reference sequence). CDR3 length: 15 residues.

The CDR3 sequence is CASSNGNTGELFF. CDR3 DNA: TGTGCCAGCAGCAACGGGAACACCGGGGAGCTGTTTTTT. The chain employs TRBV14 and TRBJ2-2; D unresolved. Germline-derived CDR1 and CDR2 are SGHDN and FVKESK. CDR3 size: 13 residues. The V gene lost 5 bases and the J gene lost 1 base, with 5 bases spanning the gap.

The gene calls are TRBV27 and TRBJ2-2; 9 bases match TRBD1. After removal of 3 bases from V and 7 bases from J, the junction contained 3 bases not matched to a gene. CDR3 length: 14 residues. Germline V lookup: CDR1 MNHEY, CDR2 SMNVEV (reference sequence). CDR3 sequence reads: CASSLGQGIGELFF. For the CDR3, the DNA is TGTGCCAGCAGTTTGGGACAGGGAATCGGGGAGCTGTTTTTT.

V and J are TRBV7-2 and TRBJ1-3; TRBD1 might be the D (6 bases). The length of the CDR3 is 15 residues. Germline V gene data show CDR1 as SGHTA and CDR2 as FQGNSA. The V and J ends lost 1 base and 7 bases respectively, with 14 bases between them. The CDR3 here is CASSLEGRGVNTIYF. The DNA for the CDR3 is TGTGCCAGCAGCTTAGAGGGAAGGGGGGTCAACACCATATATTTT.

The chain uses TRBV5-1 and TRBJ2-2; D unclear. Trimming took off 0 bases at V and 0 bases at J, with 3 bases between the two ends. Germline CDR1 and CDR2: SGHRS and YFSETQ. This CDR3 comprises 14 residues. In DNA form, the CDR3 reads TGCGCCAGCAGCTTGGGGGCGAACACCGGGGAGCTGTTTTTT. Translating gives CASSLGANTGELFF.

This clone has just a few counts. V is TRBV19 and J is TRBJ2-6; D is unclear. CDR3 length: 17 amino acids. Germline CDR1 LNHDA, CDR2 SQIVND (reference sequence). V was trimmed by 0 bases and J by 1 base, leaving 10 bases between them. The CDR3 coding sequence is TGTGCCAGTAGTATAGACGGTAGTTCATCTGGGGCCAACGTCCTGACTTTC. This gives the protein CASSIDGSSSGANVLTF.

This chain links TRBV6-4 with TRBJ1-3; D remains ambiguous. This CDR3 contains 14 residues. The germline V gene encodes CDR1 MRHNA and CDR2 SNTAGT. The germline V and J ends were trimmed by 11 bases and 0 bases, with 14 bases remaining between them. This CDR3 reads CAGSPGISGNTIYF. The CDR3 nucleotides are TGTGCCGGAAGCCCCGGGATCTCTGGAAACACCATATATTTT.

CDR3: CASSLKGGSADTQYF. DNA of the CDR3: TGTGCCAGCAGCTTAAAGGGGGGGTCGGCAGATACGCAGTATTTT. The genes are TRBV7-2 and TRBJ2-3; possibly TRBD2 for D (7 bases). This CDR3 contains 15 residues. Trimming pared 2 bases from V and 4 bases from J, leaving 13 bases between. Germline V gene lookup returns CDR1 SGHTA and CDR2 FQGNSA. Together with reference TRBV7-2 and TRBJ2-3, the CDR3 gives the full variable domain: GAGVSQSPSNKVTEKGKDVELRCDPISGHTALYWYRQSLGQGLEFLIYFQGNSAPDKSGLPSDRFSAERTGGSVSTLTIQRTQQEDSAVYLCASSLKGGSADTQYFGPGTRLTVL.

Remarks on this clone: The same CDR3 arises from other DNA sequences in this sample as well. The chain carries TRBV6-5 and TRBJ1-1; 7 positions match TRBD1. V was pared by 4 bases and J by 0 bases, with 2 bases of the junction left unmatched. The length of the CDR3 is 14 residues. Per the germline V gene, CDR1 is MNHEY and CDR2 is SVGAGI. This CDR3 is CASSSTGVNTEAFF. CDR3 in DNA: TGTGCCAGCAGTTCAACAGGGGTGAACACTGAAGCTTTCTTT.

The genes are TRBV14 and TRBJ1-1; D is perhaps TRBD1 (5 bases). Germline assignment: CDR1 SGHDN and CDR2 FVKESK. This CDR3 comprises 13 residues. Trimming shortened V by 6 bases and J by 1 base, and 9 bases separated the two germline ends. The CDR3 here is CASRAGSNTEAFF. The CDR3 DNA reads as TGTGCCAGCAGGGCAGGGTCGAACACTGAAGCTTTCTTT.

This clone was seen a handful of times. V gene TRBV6-1 combines with J gene TRBJ1-6; D is undetermined. CDR1 and CDR2 from the germline V gene are MNHNS and SASEGT. There are 14 residues in the CDR3. The germline V and J ends were trimmed by 1 base and 6 bases, with 7 bases remaining between them. DNA of the CDR3: TGTGCCAGCAGTGAAGGGTACCTTAATTCACCCCTCCACTTT. Translation gives CASSEGYLNSPLHF.

The chain carries TRBV2 and TRBJ1-5, with D uncertain. The CDR3 spans 13 residues. CDR1 and CDR2 (germline): SNHLY, FYNNEI. Trimming removed 0 bases from V and 9 bases from J, with 9 bases in between. The CDR3: CASSEAPARPQHF. CDR3 coding DNA: TGTGCCAGCAGTGAAGCCCCAGCCCGGCCCCAGCATTTT.

The J gene is TRBJ2-7, the V gene TRBV7-8, with D perhaps matching TRBD1 (7 bases). The CDR3 has 15 amino acids. Germline assignment: CDR1 SGHVS and CDR2 FQNEAQ. Trimming pared 3 bases from V and 3 bases from J, leaving 15 bases between. CDR3 sequence: CASSFGSRGDYEQYF. Written as DNA, the CDR3 is TGTGCCAGCAGCTTTGGTAGCAGGGGGGACTACGAGCAGTACTTC.

V usage is TRBV19 and J usage is TRBJ2-7; 12 bases agree with TRBD2. Germline assignment: CDR1 LNHDA and CDR2 SQIVND (reference sequence). Trimming took 1 base from V and 4 from J; bases not matched to a gene: 8. The CDR3 runs 17 residues. The CDR3 DNA sequence: TGTGCCAGTAGTATAGGTCCCGGACTAGCGGGAAGGTACGAGCAGTACTTC. Translation gives CASSIGPGLAGRYEQYF. Full variable domain (outside the CDR3, taken from reference TRBV19 and TRBJ2-7): DGGITQSPKYLFRKEGQNVTLSCEQNLNHDAMYWYRQDPGQGLRLIYYSQIVNDFQKGDIAEGYSVSREKKESFPLTVTSAQKNPTAFYLCASSIGPGLAGRYEQYFGPGTRLTVT.

This clone turned up a few times. The rearrangement uses TRBV4-2 and TRBJ2-3, with 9 nucleotides matching TRBD2. V lost 0 bases, J lost 2 bases, and 6 bases stayed unmatched. From germline, CDR1 is LGHNA and CDR2 YNFKEQ. The CDR3 has 17 amino acids. The DNA for the CDR3 is TGTGCCAGCAGCCAAGAACAGCGGGGGGATTTCACAGATACGCAGTATTTT. Its translation is CASSQEQRGDFTDTQYF.

The rearrangement joins TRBV5-4 to TRBJ2-2; TRBD2 matches 12 bases. The CDR3 runs to 18 residues. Looked up from germline, CDR1 is SGHNT and CDR2 is YYREEE (reference sequence). V gave up 3 bases and J gave up 5 bases; unmatched junction bases: 11. The CDR3 bases are TGTGCCAGCAGCTCCCTCGGACTAGCGGGGCGGGGAACCGGGGAGCTGTTTTTT. It encodes CASSSLGLAGRGTGELFF.

The table lists this clone with a count of one. This chain connects TRBV2 to TRBJ2-4; perhaps TRBD1 as D (6 bases). CDR3 length: 15 residues. Between the trimmed V and J ends, which lost 6 bases and 0 bases, there was a span of 12 bases. The V gene's germline CDR1 is SNHLY and CDR2 FYNNEI. The chain's CDR3 is CASRTGTLAKNIQYF. The CDR3 DNA follows: TGTGCCAGCAGGACAGGAACCTTAGCCAAAAACATTCAGTACTTC. Full variable domain (rest looked up from reference TRBV2 and TRBJ2-4): EPEVTQTPSHQVTQMGQEVILRCVPISNHLYFYWYRQILGQKVEFLVSFYNNEISEKSEIFDDQFSVERPDGSNFTLKIRSTKLEDSAMYFCASRTGTLAKNIQYFGAGTRLSVL.

This chain uses TRBV6-1 with TRBJ1-2; D ambiguous. The ends were cut back, 6 bases at V and 8 bases at J, with 16 bases in the middle. The CDR3 totals 13 residues. Germline V CDR1 and CDR2: MNHNS, SASEGT. The DNA for the CDR3 is TGTGCCAGCAGCCTAAATAGTTTGGAGGGCTACACCTTC. Protein sequence: CASSLNSLEGYTF.

The V call is TRBV18, the J call TRBJ1-2; possibly TRBD1 for D (5 bases). Germline-derived CDR1 and CDR2 are KGHSH and LQKENI. The CDR3 contains 16 residues. Trimming cost V 6 bases and J 7 bases, with 24 bases left between them. The CDR3 DNA is TGTGCCAGCTCTCAACCGGGACCTCCTAACACGAGTGGCTACACCTTC. Its translation: CASSQPGPPNTSGYTF.

This clone has ten or more counts. This rearrangement joins TRBV5-1 to TRBJ2-2; D gene ambiguous. V was pared by 6 bases and J by 2 bases, with 5 bases between. The CDR3 is 12 residues long. Germline values: CDR1 SGHRS, CDR2 YFSETQ. The CDR3 is CASNSNTGELFF. The CDR3 DNA sequence: TGCGCCAGCAACTCAAACACCGGGGAGCTGTTTTTT.

This clone was counted a few times. The rearrangement joins TRBV10-3 to TRBJ2-7; possible D gene TRBD1, 7 bases. The CDR3 is 14 residues long. The V end was cut by 3 bases, the J end by 4 bases, with 13 bases between. Germline CDR1 ENHRY, CDR2 SYGVKD. The CDR3 nucleotides read TGTGCCATCAGTGAAGCCAGGGGGAGGTACGAGCAGTACTTC. Protein product: CAISEARGRYEQYF.

J is TRBJ2-1 and V is TRBV5-1; possibly TRBD2 for D (6 bases). With 1 base removed from V and 0 bases from J, the gap between germline ends came to 11 bases. Germline lookup yields CDR1 SGHRS and CDR2 YFSETQ. CDR3 length: 16 residues. CDR3 protein: CASSLKRGSSYNEQFF. CDR3 bases: TGCGCCAGCAGCTTGAAACGGGGGAGCTCCTACAATGAGCAGTTCTTC. Full variable domain (rest looked up from reference TRBV5-1 and TRBJ2-1): KAGVTQTPRYLIKTRGQQVTLSCSPISGHRSVSWYQQTPGQGLQFLFEYFSETQRNKGNFPGRFSGRQFSNSRSEMNVSTLELGDSALYLCASSLKRGSSYNEQFFGPGTRLTVL.